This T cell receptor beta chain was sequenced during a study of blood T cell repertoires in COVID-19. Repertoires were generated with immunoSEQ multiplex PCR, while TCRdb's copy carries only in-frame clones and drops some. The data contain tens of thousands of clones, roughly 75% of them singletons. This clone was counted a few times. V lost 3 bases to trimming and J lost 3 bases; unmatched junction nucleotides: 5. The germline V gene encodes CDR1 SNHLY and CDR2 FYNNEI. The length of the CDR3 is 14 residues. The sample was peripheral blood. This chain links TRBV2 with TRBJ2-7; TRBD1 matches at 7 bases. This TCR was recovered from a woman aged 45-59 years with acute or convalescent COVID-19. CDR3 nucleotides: TGTGCCAGCAGTGAGGACCCAGGGGGCTACGAGCAGTACTTC. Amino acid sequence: CASSEDPGGYEQYF.